These 28 T cell receptor beta chains originate from one sample sequenced in a study of blood T cell repertoires in COVID-19. Sequencing used immunoSEQ multiplex PCR; TCRdb keeps in-frame clones, though not all of them. In the table there are approximately 450,000 clones, over 75% of which are singletons. Source material: PBMCs or T cells enriched from blood (not recorded which). The receptors derive from a man aged 25 to 40 who had recovered from COVID-19.

This chain links TRBV9 with TRBJ2-2, with TRBD1 matching 9 bases. The germline CDR1 and CDR2 sequences are SGDLS and YYNGEE. J gave up 7 bases and V 2 bases, and 12 bases lay outside the gene matches. The CDR3 is 17 residues long. As DNA, the CDR3 is TGTGCCAGCAGCGTCCTGCCCGGGACAGGGAGCATCGGGGAGCTGTTTTTT. This codes for CASSVLPGTGSIGELFF.

The chain employs TRBV5-4 and TRBJ2-1; 8 bases are a match to TRBD1. V lost 1 base and J lost 1; bases outside the gene matches: 7. The germline gives CDR1 SGHNT, CDR2 YYREEE (reference sequence). This CDR3 is built from 17 residues. CDR3 bases: TGTGCCAGCAGCTTGCGATACCAGGGGGCGTCCTACAATGAGCAGTTCTTC. It yields the protein CASSLRYQGASYNEQFF.

The chain joins TRBV10-1 to TRBJ2-7; D not certain. V gave up 0 bases and J gave up 7 bases, with 10 bases separating them. CDR1 and CDR2 from the germline V gene are WNHNN and SYGVQD (reference sequence). This CDR3 region has 13 residues. CDR3 residues: CASSESTLEEQYF. The CDR3 DNA sequence: TGCGCCAGCAGTGAGTCGACTCTCGAGGAGCAGTACTTC.

Notes on this clone: The same CDR3 arises from other DNA sequences in this sample as well. CDR3 nucleotides: TGTGCCAGCAGTTATGCGGAAAACACTGAAGCTTTCTTT. It yields the protein CASSYAENTEAFF. The chain is built from TRBV6-5 and TRBJ1-1; no firm D call. The CDR3 is made up of 13 amino acids. Trimming removed 3 bases at V and 2 bases at J, with 7 bases between. The germline V gene has CDR1 MNHEY and CDR2 SVGAGI.

The V call is TRBV2, the J call TRBJ2-1, with a tentative D call TRBD2 (5 bases). The CDR3 runs to 14 residues. Trimming pared 7 bases from V and 0 bases from J, leaving 10 bases between. The germline gives CDR1 SNHLY, CDR2 FYNNEI. CDR3 DNA sequence: TGTGCCAGCACTGGTGGGAGCTCCTACAATGAGCAGTTCTTC. This encodes CASTGGSSYNEQFF.

The chain is built from TRBV3-1 (or the pseudogene TRBV3-2) and TRBJ2-1; TRBD2 matches at 13 bases. The V segment lost 0 bases and the J segment 1 base; nucleotides outside the gene matches: 3. The CDR3 length is 18 residues. Germline V lookup: CDR1 LGHDT, CDR2 YNNKEL (reference sequence). CDR3 sequence: CASSQELAGGPSYNEQFF. CDR3 coding DNA: TGTGCCAGCAGCCAAGAACTAGCGGGAGGGCCATCCTACAATGAGCAGTTCTTC.

V usage is TRBV19 and J usage is TRBJ2-5, with a possible D match to TRBD1 (5 bases). V was clipped by 4 bases and J by 5 bases, with 5 bases between them. In germline, CDR1 is LNHDA, CDR2 SQIVND (reference sequence). This CDR3 spans 11 amino acids. The CDR3 is CASSKGETQYF. CDR3 nucleotides: TGTGCCAGTAGTAAGGGGGAGACCCAGTACTTC.

This clone came up once. At one of its ends the junction is not consistent with the germline gene, which may arise from a read error. This CDR3 reads CASSLAASGSYKQYF. CDR3 DNA sequence: TGCGCCAGCAGCTTGGCGGCTAGCGGGAGCTACAAGCAGTACTTC. V usage is TRBV5-1 and J usage is TRBJ2-7, with 10 positions matching TRBD2. This CDR3 spans 15 amino acids. Germline V CDR1 and CDR2: SGHRS, YFSETQ.

A word on this clone: A junction boundary mismatches the germline segment, possibly from a read error. This chain connects TRBV7-2 to TRBJ2-7, with 8 bases aligning to TRBD2. CDR3 size: 16 residues. Germline V gene lookup returns CDR1 SGHTA and CDR2 FQGNSA. CDR3 bases: TGTGCGAGCAGCTTAGTATCAGCGGGGGTTACCTACGAGCAGTACTTC. As protein: CASSLVSAGVTYEQYF.

The chain combines TRBV5-4 with TRBJ1-1, with TRBD1 matching over 8 bases. The V and J ends lost 3 bases and 4 bases, in that order; junction bases with no gene match: 8. This CDR3 comprises 15 residues. Germline V gene sequence: CDR1 SGHNT, CDR2 YYREEE (reference sequence). The CDR3 reads CASSSLFGQGTEAFF. CDR3 in DNA: TGTGCCAGCAGCTCCTTGTTCGGACAGGGCACTGAAGCTTTCTTT.

J is TRBJ2-2 and V is TRBV18; TRBD2 agrees at 7 bases. This CDR3 is 16 amino acids long. V shed 3 bases, J shed 0 bases, and the junction held 4 bases outside the gene matches. Germline V gives CDR1 KGHSH, CDR2 LQKENI. CDR3 in amino acids: CASSPGGSANTGELFF. Here the CDR3 DNA reads TGTGCCAGCTCACCGGGAGGGTCAGCGAACACCGGGGAGCTGTTTTTT.

J is TRBJ2-3 and V is TRBV15; 10 bases fit TRBD1. Unmatched junction bases numbered 6, after V lost 5 bases and J lost 1 base. Germline V gives CDR1 LNHNV, CDR2 YYDKDF (reference sequence). The CDR3 extends over 16 amino acids. CDR3 coding DNA: TGTGCCACCAGCCTTGGGGGGACAGGGGGCACAGATACGCAGTATTTT. Translation gives CATSLGGTGGTDTQYF.

CDR3 in amino acids: CASSRTSGSSDTQYF. Here the CDR3 DNA reads TGTGCCAGCAGCCGGACTAGCGGGAGCTCAGATACGCAGTATTTT. The J gene is TRBJ2-3, the V gene TRBV7-9, with 13 bases lining up with TRBD2. Germline CDR1 is SEHNR and CDR2 is FQNEAQ (reference sequence). Germline trimming cut 5 bases from V and 4 bases from J; bases unmatched to any gene: 3. The CDR3 has 15 residues.

This clone was found a few times. V is TRBV19 and J is TRBJ1-1, with D uncertain. CDR3 length: 12 amino acids. Trimming took off 4 bases at V and 7 bases at J, with 10 bases between the two ends. Germline assignment: CDR1 LNHDA and CDR2 SQIVND (reference sequence). CDR3 protein: CASSRGLGEAFF. CDR3 DNA: TGTGCCAGTAGTAGAGGGTTAGGTGAAGCTTTCTTT.

Note on this clone: The same CDR3 can be traced to other DNA sequences in this sample. The gene calls are TRBV28 and TRBJ1-5; TRBD1 agrees at 8 bases. The CDR3 length is 14 residues. Trimming took 4 bases from V and 4 from J; bases not matched to a gene: 3. The V gene's germline CDR1 is MDHEN and CDR2 SYDVKM. CDR3 in amino acids: CASSSGQANQPQHF. The CDR3 DNA reads TGTGCCAGCAGTTCGGGACAGGCTAATCAGCCCCAGCATTTT.

This sequence joins TRBV19 and TRBJ1-1; 8 bases are shared with TRBD1. The CDR3 loop spans 15 amino acids. After removal of 1 base from V and 1 base from J, the junction contained 2 bases not matched to a gene. Looked up from germline, CDR1 is LNHDA and CDR2 is SQIVND (reference sequence). DNA for the CDR3: TGTGCCAGTAGTATAGGGACAGGGCGGAACACTGAAGCTTTCTTT. Protein: CASSIGTGRNTEAFF.

This clone was recorded only once. V gene TRBV27 combines with J gene TRBJ1-2; D unclear. From germline, CDR1 is MNHEY and CDR2 SMNVEV (reference sequence). The CDR3 totals 13 residues. V was pared by 2 bases and J by 2 bases, with 6 bases between. As DNA, the CDR3 is TGTGCCAGCAGTTTAGGCGGGAACTATGGCTACACCTTC. Translated: CASSLGGNYGYTF.

The rearrangement joins TRBV28 to TRBJ2-7; the D is unclear. From germline, CDR1 is MDHEN and CDR2 SYDVKM. This CDR3 is built from 13 residues. V lost 6 bases and J lost 3, with 12 bases in between. Here the CDR3 DNA reads TGTGCCAGCAGCCTTAGACAAGTCTACGAGCAGTACTTC. Its translation is CASSLRQVYEQYF.

The CDR3 DNA reads as TGTGCCAGCAGCCGACAGGGTCTCGTCGGAAACACCATATATTTT. It translates to CASSRQGLVGNTIYF. The chain joins TRBV27 to TRBJ1-3, with TRBD1 matching 7 bases. Germline assignment: CDR1 MNHEY and CDR2 SMNVEV (reference sequence). Trimming at V came to 6 bases and at J to 4 bases, leaving 9 bases not matched to a gene. The CDR3 is 15 amino acids.

This sequence joins TRBV6-5 and TRBJ2-3; 7 bases are a match to TRBD2. CDR1 is MNHEY and CDR2 is SVGAGI in the germline V gene. The CDR3 extends over 14 amino acids. J gave up 0 bases and V 10 bases, and 7 bases lay outside the gene matches. The CDR3 region is CATRTSTSTDTQYF. The CDR3 DNA reads as TGTGCCACGAGGACTAGTACTAGCACAGATACGCAGTATTTT.

The chain uses TRBV3-1 (or the pseudogene TRBV3-2) and TRBJ2-1, with 12 positions matching TRBD2. The germline V gene has CDR1 LGHDT and CDR2 YNNKEL (reference sequence). This CDR3 has 12 amino acids. The V segment lost 6 bases and the J segment 15 bases; nucleotides outside the gene matches: 6. The CDR3 loop reads CASRPSGGGLFF. The DNA for the CDR3 is TGTGCCAGCAGACCTAGCGGGGGGGGACTGTTCTTC.

This chain uses TRBV5-4 with TRBJ1-3; TRBD1 is a possible D gene (6 bases). The CDR3 extends over 14 amino acids. V lost 0 bases and J 4 bases, leaving 8 bases between the germline ends. The germline gives CDR1 SGHNT, CDR2 YYREEE (reference sequence). CDR3 nucleotide sequence: TGTGCCAGCAGCTTGGACAGGGAAGGAAACACCATATATTTT. Translation gives CASSLDREGNTIYF.

This clone was counted a few times. The chain couples TRBV7-9 to TRBJ2-2; 10 bases are shared with TRBD1. Trimming at V came to 4 bases and at J to 6 bases, leaving 8 bases not matched to a gene. The CDR3 is 16 residues long. Germline V gene lookup returns CDR1 SEHNR and CDR2 FQNEAQ (reference sequence). The CDR3 spells CASSSRDRGNSGELFF. Written as DNA, the CDR3 is TGTGCCAGCAGCTCGCGGGACAGGGGCAATTCCGGGGAGCTGTTTTTT. Supplemented by reference TRBV7-9 and TRBJ2-2, the full variable domain reads DTGVSQNPRHKITKRGQNVTFRCDPISEHNRLYWYRQTLGQGPEFLTYFQNEAQLEKSRLLSDRFSAERPKGSFSTLEIQRTEQGDSAMYLCASSSRDRGNSGELFFGEGSRLTVL.

The chain employs TRBV4-1 and TRBJ1-5, with TRBD1 matching 9 bases. Germline V lookup: CDR1 MGHRA, CDR2 YSYEKL. CDR3 size: 15 residues. With V trimmed by 3 bases and J by 5 bases, 5 bases remained unmatched. Written as DNA, the CDR3 is TGCGCCAGCAGCCATATCGGGACAGGGTATCAGCCCCAGCATTTT. Translated: CASSHIGTGYQPQHF.

The J gene is TRBJ2-7, the V gene TRBV6-5, with TRBD1 as a possible D gene (5 bases). The germline V gene has CDR1 MNHEY and CDR2 SVGAGI. V was trimmed by 4 bases and J by 2 bases, leaving 12 bases between them. The CDR3 has 14 residues. The CDR3 DNA reads as TGTGCCAGCAGTTTCGACAGTGGGGCCTACGAGCAGTACTTC. It translates to CASSFDSGAYEQYF.

This chain links TRBV11-2 with TRBJ1-5; D unclear. The CDR3 runs to 14 residues. V gave up 5 bases and J gave up 2 bases, with 10 bases separating them. Per the germline V gene, CDR1 is SGHAT and CDR2 is FQNNGV. This CDR3 is CASSLDYGNQPQHF. The CDR3 DNA sequence: TGTGCCAGCAGCCTCGACTATGGCAATCAGCCCCAGCATTTT.

CDR3 sequence (DNA): TGTGCCAGCAGCTTAGAGGCGAGGACTAGCCACGAGCAGTACTTC. The encoded protein is CASSLEARTSHEQYF. The rearrangement links TRBV11-3 to TRBJ2-7, with 8 bases lining up with TRBD2. The germline CDR1 and CDR2 sequences are SGHNT and YENEEA. The V segment lost 0 bases and the J segment 5 bases; nucleotides outside the gene matches: 6. CDR3 length equals 15 residues.

V is TRBV19 and J is TRBJ2-7, with D maybe TRBD2 (6 bases). Trimming shortened V by 3 bases and J by 3 bases, and 12 bases separated the two germline ends. Germline V lookup: CDR1 LNHDA, CDR2 SQIVND (reference sequence). The CDR3 is 14 amino acids. The CDR3 DNA is TGTGCCAGTAGTATCTCTGCTAGCGTCTACGAGCAGTACTTC. Residues: CASSISASVYEQYF.